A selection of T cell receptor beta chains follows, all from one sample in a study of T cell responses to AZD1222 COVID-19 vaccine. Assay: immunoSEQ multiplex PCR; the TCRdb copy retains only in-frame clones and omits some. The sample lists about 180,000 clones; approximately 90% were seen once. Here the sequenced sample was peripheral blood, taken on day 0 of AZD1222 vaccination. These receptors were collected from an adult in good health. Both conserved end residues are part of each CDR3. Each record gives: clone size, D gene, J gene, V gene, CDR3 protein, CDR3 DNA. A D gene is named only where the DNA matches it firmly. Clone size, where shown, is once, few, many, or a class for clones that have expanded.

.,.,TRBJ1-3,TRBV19,CASSTGQQNSGNTIYF,TGTGCCAGTAGTACTGGACAGCAGAACTCTGGAAACACCATATATTTT
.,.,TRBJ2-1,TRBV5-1,CASSLGPGSNEQFF,TGCGCCAGCAGCTTGGGGCCCGGAAGCAATGAGCAGTTCTTC
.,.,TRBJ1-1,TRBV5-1,CASSPGQSTEAFF,TGCGCCAGCAGCCCCGGACAGAGCACTGAAGCTTTCTTT
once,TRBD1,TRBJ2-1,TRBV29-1,CSVPRDRGSYNEQFF,TGCAGCGTTCCGCGGGACAGGGGAAGTTACAATGAGCAGTTCTTC
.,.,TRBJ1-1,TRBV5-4,CASSLAGASLNTEAFF,TGTGCCAGCAGCTTGGCCGGGGCCTCGCTGAACACTGAAGCTTTCTTT
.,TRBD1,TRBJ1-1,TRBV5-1,CASRTGQNTEAFF,TGCGCCAGTCGGACAGGGCAAAACACTGAAGCTTTCTTT
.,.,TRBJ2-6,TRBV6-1,CASSDSVSGANVLTF,TGTGCCAGCAGTGATTCGGTCTCTGGGGCCAACGTCCTGACTTTC
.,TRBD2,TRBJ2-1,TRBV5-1,CASSLEVAGGIKQFF,TGCGCCAGCAGCTTGGAGGTAGCGGGAGGCATAAAGCAGTTCTTC
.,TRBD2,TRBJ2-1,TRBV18,CASSKLAGFDEQFF,TGTGCCAGCTCCAAATTAGCGGGATTCGATGAGCAGTTCTTC
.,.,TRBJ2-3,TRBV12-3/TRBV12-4,CASSSGTDTQYF,TGTGCCAGCAGCTCAGGGACAGATACGCAGTATTTT
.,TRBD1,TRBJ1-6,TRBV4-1,CASSHPTGGTVSPLHF,TGCGCCAGCAGCCACCCGACAGGGGGCACCGTTTCACCCCTCCACTTT
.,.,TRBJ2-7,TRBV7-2,CASSLDSASYEQYF,TGTGCCAGCAGCTTAGATAGCGCTTCCTACGAGCAGTACTTC
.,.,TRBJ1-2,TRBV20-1,CSASDRVYRGYTF,TGCAGTGCTAGTGACAGAGTCTACCGGGGCTACACCTTC
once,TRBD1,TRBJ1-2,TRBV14,CASSQVQGGYGYTF,TGTGCCAGCAGCCAAGTACAGGGGGGCTATGGCTACACCTTC
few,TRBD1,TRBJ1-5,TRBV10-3,CAISEGQGASQPQHF,TGTGCCATCAGTGAGGGACAGGGGGCGAGTCAGCCCCAGCATTTT
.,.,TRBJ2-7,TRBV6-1,CASSETGGGYEQYF,TGTGCCAGCAGTGAAACCGGAGGAGGCTACGAGCAGTACTTC
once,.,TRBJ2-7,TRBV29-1,CSASLSVSYEQYF,TGCAGCGCTAGCCTCTCAGTTTCCTACGAGCAGTACTTC
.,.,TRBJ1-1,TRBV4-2,CASSQGGRGNTEAFF,TGTGCCAGCAGCCAAGGGGGCAGGGGGAACACTGAAGCTTTCTTT
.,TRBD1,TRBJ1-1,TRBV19,CASWDSLNTEAFF,TGTGCCAGTTGGGACAGCCTAAACACTGAAGCTTTCTTT
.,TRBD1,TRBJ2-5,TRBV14,CASSQDHRGETQYF,TGTGCCAGCAGCCAAGATCACAGGGGAGAGACCCAGTACTTC
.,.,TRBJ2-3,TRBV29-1,CSVSSRHSTDTQYF,TGCAGCGTTTCCTCCAGGCATAGCACAGATACGCAGTATTTT
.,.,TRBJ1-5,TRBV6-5,CASKSGGQPQHF,TGTGCCAGCAAGAGCGGGGGGCAGCCCCAGCATTTT
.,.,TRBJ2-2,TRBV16,CASSQSRVQNTGELFF,TGTGCCAGCAGCCAATCGAGGGTTCAAAACACCGGGGAGCTGTTTTTT
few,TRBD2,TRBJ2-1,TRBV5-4,CASSRGLAGGYNEQFF,TGTGCCAGCAGCCGGGGACTAGCGGGAGGTTACAATGAGCAGTTCTTC
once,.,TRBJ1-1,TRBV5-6,CASSLAGYPSNTEAFF,TGTGCCAGCAGCTTGGCAGGCTACCCGTCGAACACTGAAGCTTTCTTT
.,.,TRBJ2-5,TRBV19,CASSIEARQYF,TGTGCCAGTAGTATAGAGGCACGCCAGTACTTC
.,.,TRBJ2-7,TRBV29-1,CSVVETASYEQYF,TGCAGCGTTGTAGAAACAGCATCCTACGAGCAGTACTTC
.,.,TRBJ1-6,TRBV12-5,CASALGVRNSPLHF,TGTGCTAGTGCTCTAGGCGTCCGTAATTCACCCCTCCACTTT
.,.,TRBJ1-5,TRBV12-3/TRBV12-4,CASSPSGPQHF,TGTGCCAGCAGTCCCTCAGGGCCCCAGCATTTT
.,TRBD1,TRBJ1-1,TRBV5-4,CASSVGTATGEAFF,TGTGCCAGCAGCGTGGGGACAGCCACTGGTGAAGCTTTCTTT
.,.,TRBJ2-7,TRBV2,CASSVFYEQYF,TGTGCCAGCAGTGTTTTTTACGAGCAGTACTTC
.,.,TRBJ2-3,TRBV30,CAWSAGLGTDTQYF,TGTGCCTGGAGTGCGGGTCTGGGCACAGATACGCAGTATTTT
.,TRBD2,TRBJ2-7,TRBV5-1,CASSFASGRDEQYF,TGCGCCAGCAGCTTCGCTAGCGGGAGGGACGAGCAGTACTTC
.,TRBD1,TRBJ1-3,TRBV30,CAWSVRDRGSGNTIYF,TGTGCCTGGAGTGTACGGGACAGGGGGTCTGGAAACACCATATATTTT
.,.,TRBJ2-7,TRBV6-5,CASTWSRGNYEQYF,TGTGCCAGCACCTGGAGCCGGGGGAACTACGAGCAGTACTTC
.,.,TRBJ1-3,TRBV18,CASSPPPPPTGNTIYF,TGTGCCAGCTCACCACCGCCTCCCCCGACGGGAAACACCATATATTTT
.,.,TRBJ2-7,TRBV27,CASSLIGYEQYF,TGTGCCAGCAGTTTAATTGGCTACGAGCAGTACTTC
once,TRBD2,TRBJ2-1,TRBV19,CASSPLGTSGKAHEQFF,TGTGCCAGTAGCCCTTTAGGGACTAGCGGGAAGGCCCATGAGCAGTTCTTC
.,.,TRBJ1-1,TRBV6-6,CASLTTGMNTEAFF,TGTGCCAGTTTAACCACAGGGATGAACACTGAAGCTTTCTTT
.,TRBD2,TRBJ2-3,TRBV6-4,CASSDTSGRGKTQYF,TGTGCCAGCAGTGACACTAGCGGGAGGGGTAAGACGCAGTATTTT
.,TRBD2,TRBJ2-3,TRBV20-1,CSASGLAGDTQYF,TGCAGTGCTAGTGGTCTAGCGGGAGATACGCAGTATTTT
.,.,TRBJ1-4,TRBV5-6,CASSLTFSSEKLFF,TGTGCCAGCAGCTTGACCTTCTCCTCAGAAAAACTGTTTTTT
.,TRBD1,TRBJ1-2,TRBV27,CASSLSTGGRYGYTF,TGTGCCAGCAGTTTATCGACAGGGGGCCGTTATGGCTACACCTTC
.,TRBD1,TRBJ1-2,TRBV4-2,CASSQGGQGEFYGYTF,TGTGCCAGCAGCCAAGGCGGACAGGGCGAATTCTATGGCTACACCTTC
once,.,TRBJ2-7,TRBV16,CASSQSNGISYEQYF,TGTGCCAGCAGCCAATCGAACGGGATCTCCTACGAGCAGTACTTC
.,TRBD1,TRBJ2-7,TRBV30,CAWSETGHSYEQYF,TGTGCCTGGAGTGAGACAGGGCACTCCTACGAGCAGTACTTC
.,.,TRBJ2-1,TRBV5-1,CASSPSFGGTLNEQFF,TGCGCCAGCAGCCCCTCTTTTGGCGGGACTCTGAATGAGCAGTTCTTC
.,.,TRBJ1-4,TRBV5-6,CASGARAAINEKLFF,TGTGCCAGCGGCGCCCGGGCAGCCATTAATGAAAAACTGTTTTTT
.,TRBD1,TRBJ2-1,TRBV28,CASNYRGRDEQFF,TGTGCCAGCAATTACAGGGGGCGGGATGAGCAGTTCTTC
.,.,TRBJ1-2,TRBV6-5,CASSPGTWNYGYTF,TGTGCCAGCAGTCCTGGGACATGGAACTATGGCTACACCTTC
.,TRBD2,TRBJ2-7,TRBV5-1,CASSLELAGEGYEQYF,TGCGCCAGCAGCTTGGAACTAGCGGGAGAAGGCTACGAGCAGTACTTC
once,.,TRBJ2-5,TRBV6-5,CASSYSLEGEGETQYF,TGTGCCAGCAGTTACTCACTCGAAGGTGAGGGGGAGACCCAGTACTTC
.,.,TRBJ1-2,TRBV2,CASSEYRGLTSGYTF,TGTGCCAGCAGTGAGTATAGAGGCCTAACGAGTGGCTACACCTTC
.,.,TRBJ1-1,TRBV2,CASSGQGGAEAFF,TGTGCCAGCAGTGGTCAGGGAGGGGCTGAAGCTTTCTTT
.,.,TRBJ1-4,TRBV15,CATSRDVGGLSEKLFF,TGTGCCACCAGCAGAGATGTCGGGGGGCTAAGTGAAAAACTGTTTTTT
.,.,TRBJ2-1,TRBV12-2,CASRVGMTSGLGNEQFF,TGTGCAAGTCGCGTAGGAATGACTAGCGGGCTGGGCAATGAGCAGTTCTTC
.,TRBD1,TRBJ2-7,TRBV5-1,CASSQRTGEVWSSYEQYF,TGCGCCAGCAGCCAAAGGACAGGGGAAGTTTGGAGCTCCTACGAGCAGTACTTC
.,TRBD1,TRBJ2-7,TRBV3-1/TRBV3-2,CASSQHTGTGGDEQYF,TGTGCCAGCAGCCAACATACCGGGACAGGGGGCGACGAGCAGTACTTC
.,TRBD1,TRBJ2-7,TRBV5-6,CASSLAVRGITYEQYF,TGTGCCAGCAGCTTGGCCGTCAGGGGGATTACCTACGAGCAGTACTTC
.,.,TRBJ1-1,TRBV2,CASSEAGRNPEHWEAFF,TGTGCCAGCAGTGAAGCGGGACGGAACCCTGAACACTGGGAAGCTTTCTTT